This is a list of T cell receptor beta chains from one sample in a study of OX40 agonist ivuxolimab in advanced cancers. Repertoires were generated with immunoSEQ multiplex PCR, while TCRdb's copy carries only in-frame clones and drops some. Of about 48,000 clones detected, approximately 85% appear once; the ten largest clones hold 9% to 10%. The sequencing here drew on CD4+ or CD8+ T cells sorted from blood, taken in a trial of the OX40 agonist ivuxolimab. These receptors originate from an adult with an advanced solid tumor such as melanoma, head and neck, liver or kidney cancer. Both conserved end residues are part of each CDR3.

J gene,V gene,CDR3 protein
TRBJ1-4,TRBV27,CASKGSGPQTGEKLFF
TRBJ2-1,TRBV7-3,CASSFDDNEQFF
TRBJ2-7,TRBV10-2,CASSTGTGPYEQYF
TRBJ2-1,TRBV14,CASSQDPPLAGWYEQFF
TRBJ2-5,TRBV6-5,CASSYSSQGKETQYF
TRBJ2-7,TRBV7-2,CASSQGLAGGYEQYF
TRBJ2-6,TRBV11-2,CASTPRAAPLSGANVLTF
TRBJ1-3,TRBV21-1,CASSKDKGRGSPGNTIYF
TRBJ1-4,TRBV5-4,CASSPQGAEEKLFF
TRBJ2-1,TRBV11-3,CASSLGLAGGAEQFF
TRBJ1-1,TRBV28,CASSPGTSNTEAFF
TRBJ2-7,TRBV19,CASSVTNSYEQYF
TRBJ2-7,TRBV28,CASSPRGGSSYEQYF
TRBJ2-1,TRBV6-1,CASSEGLAGYNEQFF
TRBJ1-5,TRBV7-9,CASSAHGTGGQEPQHF
TRBJ1-6,TRBV6-4,CASSMGDSGSSPLHF
TRBJ1-4,TRBV28,CASSSGSSNEKLFF
TRBJ2-7,TRBV6-5,CASSLSRTGYEQYF
TRBJ2-1,TRBV6-5,CASSSTGQGIGQFF
TRBJ2-7,TRBV18,CASSPYRPGTRAHEQYF
TRBJ2-2,TRBV18,CASSGGPVTGELFF
TRBJ2-1,TRBV5-1,CASSWGRTSGYNEQFF
TRBJ2-1,TRBV7-3,CASSLTTSGTYNEQFF
TRBJ2-1,TRBV11-2,CASSFPSSSSGEQFF
TRBJ2-1,TRBV10-1,CASSDSTSGSQFF
TRBJ2-3,TRBV18,CASSPRAGGTDTQYF
TRBJ1-2,TRBV18,CASSPAGNNGYTF
TRBJ1-4,TRBV23-1,CASSRHDRATNEKLFF
TRBJ2-3,TRBV5-1,CASSLGIQGGRTDTQYF
TRBJ2-5,TRBV5-3,CARSLHGRVEYF
TRBJ2-1,TRBV28,CASSRTSGQRNEQFF
TRBJ2-5,TRBV19,CASSMRLAGQETQYF
TRBJ1-3,TRBV19,CASTAGGSGNTIYF
TRBJ2-7,TRBV28,CATFSGISYEQYF
TRBJ1-1,TRBV25-1,CASSDDRGDTEAFF
TRBJ2-1,TRBV5-6,CASLARNYNEQFF
TRBJ2-7,TRBV18,CASIGNGGYEQYF
TRBJ1-2,TRBV4-1,CASSQGGPRGRYGYTF
TRBJ2-1,TRBV5-1,CASSLGTGGNEQFF
TRBJ1-3,TRBV5-8,CASRPLSGNTIYF
TRBJ2-7,TRBV18,CASSPGPDYEQYF
TRBJ2-7,TRBV5-1,CASSFDGTYEQYF
TRBJ2-7,TRBV7-2,CASSPGLAGSYEQYF
TRBJ2-7,TRBV27,CASSVTGDRIRIYYEQYF
TRBJ1-2,TRBV4-1,CASSQGGADWVYGYTF
TRBJ1-1,TRBV10-3,CAISESLGGGGEAFF
TRBJ2-1,TRBV5-1,CASSPVAGGAYNEQFF
TRBJ2-1,TRBV11-1,CASSLEAGFNNEQFF
TRBJ1-2,TRBV2,CASSDSANYGYTF
TRBJ2-5,TRBV5-4,CASSLEGVLGETQYF
TRBJ2-1,TRBV6-1,CASRLAGYNEQFF
TRBJ2-5,TRBV28,CASRLAGGETQYF
TRBJ2-5,TRBV19,CASKAGGYQETQYF
TRBJ1-2,TRBV5-1,CASSISQGNYGYTF
TRBJ2-7,TRBV27,CASSLGPGGVYEQYF